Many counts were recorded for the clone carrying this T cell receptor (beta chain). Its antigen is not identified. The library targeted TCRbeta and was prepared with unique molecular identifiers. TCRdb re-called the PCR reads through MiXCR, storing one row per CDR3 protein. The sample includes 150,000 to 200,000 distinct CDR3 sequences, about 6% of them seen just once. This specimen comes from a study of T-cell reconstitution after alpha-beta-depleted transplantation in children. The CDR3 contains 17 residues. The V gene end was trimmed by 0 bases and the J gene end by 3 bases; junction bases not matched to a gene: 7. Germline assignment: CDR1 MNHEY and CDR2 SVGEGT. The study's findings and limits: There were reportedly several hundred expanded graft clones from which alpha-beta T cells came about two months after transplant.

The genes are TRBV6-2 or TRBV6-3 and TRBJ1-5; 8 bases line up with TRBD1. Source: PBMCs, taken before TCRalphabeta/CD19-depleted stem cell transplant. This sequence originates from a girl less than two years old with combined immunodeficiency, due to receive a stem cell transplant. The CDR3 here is CASSYSKPGGHNQPQHF. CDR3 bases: TGTGCCAGCAGTTACTCGAAACCAGGGGGCCACAATCAGCCCCAGCATTTT.